Each of the 27 T cell receptor beta chains below was sequenced from the same sample in a study of cytomegalovirus exposure and HLA in healthy donors. This PCR relied on a set of 60 Vbeta primers and 13 Jbeta primers. Sequencing was performed with immunoSEQ multiplex PCR; in TCRdb, only in-frame clones are kept and a portion is missing. The table records around 90,000 clones, approximately 89% of them present only once. Sample: PBMCs. The source is a man aged 30-40 years in good health and CMV-seropositive.

V is TRBV25-1 and J is TRBJ2-3, with D maybe TRBD2 (6 bases). Germline CDR1 is MGHDK and CDR2 is SYGVNS. The V end lost 5 bases, the J end lost 6 bases, and 12 bases lay between the germline ends. This CDR3 has 13 amino acids. CDR3: CASSPGRGDTQYF. DNA for the CDR3: TGTGCCAGCAGTCCAGGTCGGGGGGATACGCAGTATTTT.

The rearrangement joins TRBV6-5 to TRBJ1-2; 11 bases fit TRBD1. V lost 1 base, J lost 7 bases, and 5 bases stayed unmatched. Looked up from germline, CDR1 is MNHEY and CDR2 is SVGAGI. The CDR3 runs 15 residues. The CDR3 loop reads CASSYYGQGAFGYTF. In DNA, the CDR3 is TGTGCCAGCAGTTACTACGGACAGGGGGCGTTTGGCTACACCTTC.

The chain recombines TRBV9 with TRBJ2-7, with TRBD2 matching over 9 bases. Germline V gives CDR1 SGDLS, CDR2 YYNGEE. The V segment lost 4 bases and the J segment 1 base; nucleotides outside the gene matches: 6. The CDR3 loop spans 15 amino acids. The CDR3 spells CASSLDSGRSYEQYF. The CDR3 DNA follows: TGTGCCAGCAGCCTCGACAGCGGGAGGTCCTACGAGCAGTACTTC. The whole variable domain, remainder taken from reference TRBV9 and TRBJ2-7, is DSGVTQTPKHLITATGQRVTLRCSPRSGDLSVYWYQQSLDQGLQFLIQYYNGEERAKGNILERFSAQQFPDLHSELNLSSLELGDSALYFCASSLDSGRSYEQYFGPGTRLTVT.

V gene TRBV27 combines with J gene TRBJ2-3; 9 nucleotides line up with TRBD2. This CDR3 has 15 residues. Losses at the gene ends were 7 bases for V and 2 bases for J; bases not matched to a gene: 7. Germline V gene lookup returns CDR1 MNHEY and CDR2 SMNVEV (reference sequence). CDR3 in amino acids: CASTPLAGYTDTQYF. CDR3 coding DNA: TGTGCCAGCACTCCCCTAGCGGGATACACAGATACGCAGTATTTT.

In its sample, this clone was seen a few times. J is TRBJ2-1 and V is TRBV29-1; 7 bases fit TRBD2. Germline V gives CDR1 SQVTM, CDR2 ANQGSEA. The CDR3 is 14 residues long. The V and J ends lost 5 bases and 6 bases, in that order; junction bases with no gene match: 10. The CDR3 DNA follows: TGCAGCGTTCGGGTGCGGGAGTTGTCCAATGAGCAGTTCTTC. It yields the protein CSVRVRELSNEQFF.

The chain links TRBV6-1 to TRBJ2-2; TRBD1 matches at 7 bases. This CDR3 comprises 14 residues. The germline gives CDR1 MNHNS, CDR2 SASEGT. DNA of the CDR3: TGTGTCTCTCAGCAGGGGGCGAACACCGGGGAGCTGTTTTTT. Translating gives CVSQQGANTGELFF.

The rearrangement links TRBV11-2 to TRBJ2-5; 7 positions match TRBD2. The CDR3 spans 14 residues. The V and J ends lost 3 bases and 9 bases, in that order; junction bases with no gene match: 10. Germline-derived CDR1 and CDR2 are SGHAT and FQNNGV. The CDR3 DNA sequence: TGTGCCAGCAGCTTCGGCTCTCCCCGGGAGGCCCAGTACTTC. This gives the protein CASSFGSPREAQYF. Drawing the rest from reference TRBV11-2 and TRBJ2-5, the complete variable domain is EAGVAQSPRYKIIEKRQSVAFWCNPISGHATLYWYQQILGQGPKLLIQFQNNGVVDDSQLPKDRFSAERLKGVDSTLKIQPAKLEDSAVYLCASSFGSPREAQYFGPGTRLLVL.

This chain uses TRBV9 with TRBJ2-3; 12 bases line up with TRBD2. Germline values: CDR1 SGDLS, CDR2 YYNGEE. The CDR3 has 16 amino acids. Unmatched junction bases numbered 3, after V lost 2 bases and J lost 2 bases. The CDR3 bases are TGTGCCAGCAGCGTTGGACTAGCGGGACCCACAGATACGCAGTATTTT. Translating gives CASSVGLAGPTDTQYF.

The sample holds a few counts of this clone. The rearrangement uses TRBV5-4 and TRBJ1-3; D not resolved. In germline, CDR1 is SGHNT, CDR2 YYREEE (reference sequence). CDR3 length equals 16 residues. V lost 0 bases and J lost 1, with 11 bases in between. Here the CDR3 DNA reads TGTGCCAGCAGCTTGGATGGAGCCTGGTCTGGAAACACCATATATTTT. Residues: CASSLDGAWSGNTIYF.

The chain links TRBV27 to TRBJ2-7; D remains ambiguous. Germline CDR1 is MNHEY and CDR2 is SMNVEV (reference sequence). This CDR3 contains 13 residues. Trimming removed 4 bases at V and 2 bases at J, with 9 bases between. CDR3: CASSWRFPYEQYF. DNA for the CDR3: TGTGCCAGCAGTTGGAGATTCCCCTACGAGCAGTACTTC.

V gene TRBV27 combines with J gene TRBJ1-1, with 7 nucleotides matching TRBD1. The V and J ends lost 5 bases and 1 base, in that order; junction bases with no gene match: 10. This CDR3 is 16 amino acids long. Germline CDR1 MNHEY, CDR2 SMNVEV (reference sequence). Here the CDR3 DNA reads TGTGCCAGCAGTAGTAGGATACCAGGGGGGAACACTGAAGCTTTCTTT. Amino acids: CASSSRIPGGNTEAFF.

This chain joins TRBV27 and TRBJ2-7; TRBD2 is a possible D gene (5 bases). The CDR3 spans 15 residues. V lost 6 bases, J lost 6 bases, and 21 bases lay in between. Germline CDR1 reads MNHEY; CDR2 reads SMNVEV (reference sequence). CDR3 loop: CASRAGGLRRGEQYF. CDR3 bases: TGTGCCAGCAGGGCAGGAGGCCTCCGCCGGGGCGAGCAGTACTTC.

This clone was picked up one time. Its ends do not fully match the called genes, so a read error is possible. The rearrangement joins TRBV18 to TRBJ2-2; TRBD2 aligns across 11 bases. The CDR3 covers 15 residues. CDR1 is KGHSH and CDR2 is LQKENI in the germline V gene. The DNA of the CDR3 is TGTGCCAGCTCCGCGACTAGCGGGAACGCCGGGGAGCTGTTTTTT. Protein sequence: CASSATSGNAGELFF.

The V and J genes are TRBV5-4 and TRBJ2-5, with TRBD2 as a possible D gene (6 bases). Germline loops: CDR1 SGHNT, CDR2 YYREEE (reference sequence). The CDR3 length is 15 residues. V lost 0 bases, J lost 2 bases, and 11 bases lay in between. The chain's CDR3 is CASSLGSSAQETQYF. The CDR3 coding sequence is TGTGCCAGCAGCTTGGGTTCTAGCGCACAAGAGACCCAGTACTTC.

This chain uses TRBV18 with TRBJ1-2, with D possibly matching TRBD1 (5 bases). The CDR3 has 13 residues. CDR1 is KGHSH, CDR2 LQKENI, per germline. The V gene lost 2 bases and the J gene lost 4 bases, with 8 bases spanning the gap. CDR3 region: CASSPDSLYGYTF. The DNA for the CDR3 is TGTGCCAGCTCACCAGACAGCCTCTATGGCTACACCTTC.

This clone was counted a few times. DNA of the CDR3: TGTGCCAGCAGCGAATACAGGGGTGGGACTGAAGCTTTCTTT. This codes for CASSEYRGGTEAFF. The chain recombines TRBV11-2 with TRBJ1-1, with 7 bases that match TRBD1. There are 14 residues in the CDR3. Trimming cost V 5 bases and J 5 bases; bases outside gene matches: 8. Germline loops: CDR1 SGHAT, CDR2 FQNNGV.

The chain uses TRBV4-1 and TRBJ2-1, with 16 bases matching TRBD2. The germline CDR1 and CDR2 sequences are MGHRA and YSYEKL. V gave up 4 bases and J gave up 1 base; unmatched junction bases: 4. The CDR3 contains 18 residues. The CDR3 nucleotides read TGCGCCAGCAGCCCGGGACTAGCGGGAGGGGTGTCCTACAATGAGCAGTTCTTC. This encodes CASSPGLAGGVSYNEQFF.

Here the CDR3 reads CASSLRPSGSLETQYF. In DNA, the CDR3 is TGCGCCAGCAGCTTGAGGCCTAGCGGGAGTTTGGAGACCCAGTACTTC. This chain uses TRBV5-1 with TRBJ2-5; 10 bases line up with TRBD2. The CDR3 spans 16 residues. Germline lookup yields CDR1 SGHRS and CDR2 YFSETQ. V trimming: 1 base; J trimming: 5 bases; junction bases outside the gene matches: 8.

The chain recombines TRBV28 with TRBJ2-5; a weak D match, TRBD2 (6 bases). With the DNA end fitting TRBJ2-7 better, the J assignment may be wrong. Germline V gene lookup returns CDR1 MDHEN and CDR2 SYDVKM. The CDR3 runs 15 residues. The CDR3 here is CASSATGLGTYEQYF. CDR3 bases: TGTGCCAGCAGTGCAACGGGACTGGGCACCTACGAGCAGTACTTC.

The CDR3 coding sequence is TGTGCCTGGGGTCGGGACAGAAATCAGCCCCAGCATTTT. It is translated as CAWGRDRNQPQHF. The chain has TRBV30 and TRBJ1-5; 7 bases are a match to TRBD1. Germline loops: CDR1 GTSNPN, CDR2 SVGIG (reference sequence). The V and J ends lost 5 bases and 4 bases, in that order; junction bases with no gene match: 5. This CDR3 comprises 13 residues.

The rearrangement joins TRBV5-4 to TRBJ1-3, with a tentative D call TRBD1 (5 bases). This CDR3 has 15 amino acids. Trimming left V 0 bases short and J 7 bases short, with 14 bases between. Per the germline V gene, CDR1 is SGHNT and CDR2 is YYREEE (reference sequence). The CDR3 loop is CASSLGGGTMNTIYF. The DNA for the CDR3 is TGTGCCAGCAGCTTGGGCGGGGGGACGATGAACACCATATATTTT.

This CDR3 reads CASRNQFSSYNEQFF. DNA for the CDR3: TGTGCCAGCAGAAATCAGTTCAGCTCCTACAATGAGCAGTTCTTC. This sequence joins TRBV6-1 and TRBJ2-1; unclear D gene. V was pared by 6 bases and J by 0 bases, with 12 bases between. The CDR3 length is 15 residues. The germline gives CDR1 MNHNS, CDR2 SASEGT.

V usage is TRBV4-1 and J usage is TRBJ2-1, with 7 bases that match TRBD1. The CDR3 spans 16 residues. V trimming: 5 bases; J trimming: 5 bases; junction bases outside the gene matches: 12. Germline loops: CDR1 MGHRA, CDR2 YSYEKL. The CDR3 DNA is TGCGCCAGCAGCTCCCCGGCCAGGGGGAGCAACAATGAGCAGTTCTTC. Its translation is CASSSPARGSNNEQFF.

The chain couples TRBV13 to TRBJ2-6, with TRBD2 as a possible D gene (6 bases). Germline CDR1 and CDR2: PRHDT and FYEKMQ (reference sequence). The CDR3 has 18 amino acids. Between the trimmed V and J ends, which lost 4 bases and 1 base, there was a span of 17 bases. As DNA, the CDR3 is TGTGCCAGCAGCTCACTCGGGTTGGGGGGATCTGGGGCCAACGTCCTGACTTTC. This gives the protein CASSSLGLGGSGANVLTF.

The chain has TRBV5-6 and TRBJ1-1, with D tentatively TRBD1 (5 bases). Germline V gene sequence: CDR1 SGHDT, CDR2 YYEEEE. This CDR3 comprises 13 residues. The ends were cut back, 2 bases at V and 1 base at J, with 6 bases in the middle. CDR3 amino acids: CASSFGANTEAFF. The CDR3 coding sequence is TGTGCCAGCAGCTTTGGGGCGAACACTGAAGCTTTCTTT.

The V call is TRBV7-2, the J call TRBJ1-5; possibly TRBD1 for D (6 bases). Trimming removed 6 bases at V and 5 bases at J, with 11 bases between. This CDR3 is 13 amino acids long. Germline V gene data show CDR1 as SGHTA and CDR2 as FQGNSA. CDR3 nucleotides: TGTGCCAGCAGTCAGGGGAGGGATCAGCCCCAGCATTTT. It encodes CASSQGRDQPQHF.

The rearrangement links TRBV10-3 to TRBJ1-6, with D uncertain. The CDR3 runs 12 residues. Germline V gene data show CDR1 as ENHRY and CDR2 as SYGVKD. V was clipped by 2 bases and J by 9 bases, with 5 bases between them. CDR3 nucleotides: TGTGCCATCAGTGAGGAGTTTTCACCCCTCCACTTT. Amino acid sequence: CAISEEFSPLHF.